The 22 T cell receptor beta chains reported below all come from one sample, sequenced in a study of T cells in women clearing cervical HPV infection. Data came from immunoSEQ multiplex PCR; TCRdb stores just in-frame clones and leaves some out. The sample data list fewer than 50,000 clones. The sample was blood buffy coat. The source is a woman between 18 and 70 years old with a cervical HPV16 infection that either progressed to CIN3+ or cleared (not recorded which).

A note on this clone: The sequenced fragment ends 3 residues before the CDR3 boundary, so the rest is inferred from the germline J gene. This chain links TRBV7-2 with TRBJ2-7, with D perhaps matching TRBD1 (6 bases). The ends were cut back, 5 bases at V and 6 bases at J, with 8 bases in the middle. This CDR3 spans 11 amino acids. CDR1 and CDR2 from the germline V gene are SGHTA and FQGNSA. The sequenced CDR3 bases are TGTGCCAGCAGCCAACAGGGCGAG. Encoded protein: CASSQQGE. The CDR3 in full is CASSQQGEQYF.

Note on this clone: The read gets to within 3 residues of the CDR3 end, and the germline J gene fills in the rest. The rearrangement joins TRBV5-6 to TRBJ2-7, with 8 bases aligning to TRBD1. Per the germline V gene, CDR1 is SGHDT and CDR2 is YYEEEE. This CDR3 spans 14 amino acids. The junction had 3 bases not matched to a gene; V was cut back by 2 bases and J by 2 bases. CDR3 DNA, as far as it was read: TGTGCCAGCAGCTTTTGGGACAGGCCCTACGAG. Translating gives CASSFWDRPYE. The CDR3 in full is CASSFWDRPYEQYF.

In regard to this clone: Read sequence stops 3 residues before the CDR3 end, and the germline J gene provides the missing end. The chain uses TRBV7-9 and TRBJ2-3, with D possibly being TRBD2 (6 bases). V shed 5 bases and J shed 1 base, with 13 bases lying between them. Germline V gene lookup returns CDR1 SEHNR and CDR2 FQNEAQ (reference sequence). The CDR3 sequence is 15 residues long. The CDR3 region is CASSKPSAGTDTQYF. The sequenced part of the CDR3 DNA is TGTGCCAGCAGCAAACCTAGCGCCGGCACAGATACG.

Comment on this clone: The read comes to an end 3 residues before the CDR3 does, leaving the germline J gene to fill in the end. The genes are TRBV19 and TRBJ2-3, with TRBD2 matching 7 bases. The CDR3 covers 15 residues. The V gene end was trimmed by 1 base and the J gene end by 6 bases; junction bases not matched to a gene: 7. Germline V gene sequence: CDR1 LNHDA, CDR2 SQIVND (reference sequence). Partial CDR3 DNA: TGTGCCAGTAGTATAGCAGCGGGGAGAATTGATACG. Translating gives CASSIAAGRIDT. The CDR3 as a whole reads CASSIAAGRIDTQYF.

To note about this clone: Read coverage stops 3 residues before the CDR3 terminus; the germline J gene supplies the remainder. The rearrangement links TRBV12-3 or TRBV12-4 to TRBJ1-1, with D unresolved. The CDR3 spans 14 residues. V gave up 4 bases and J gave up 5 bases, with 14 bases separating them. Partial CDR3 DNA: TGTGCCAGCAGTTCCTCAGTGCGGGCTACTGAA. Its protein is CASSSSVRATE. The entire CDR3 protein reads CASSSSVRATEAFF.

Remarks on this clone: With the read ending 3 residues before the CDR3 end, the germline J gene is used to fill in that end. This rearrangement joins TRBV7-3 to TRBJ1-6; weak D call: TRBD1 (5 bases). CDR1 and CDR2 (germline): SGHTA, FQGTGA. Trimming cost V 5 bases and J 0 bases, with 8 bases left between them. This CDR3 comprises 15 residues. CDR3 protein: CASSPDSSYNSPLHF. CDR3 bases read: TGTGCCAGCAGCCCCGACAGCTCCTATAATTCACCC. Supplemented by reference TRBV7-3 and TRBJ1-6, the full variable domain reads GAGVSQTPSNKVTEKGKYVELRCDPISGHTALYWYRQSLGQGPEFLIYFQGTGAADDSGLPNDRFFAVRPEGSVSTLKIQRTERGDSAVYLCASSPDSSYNSPLHFGNGTRLTVT.

A word on this clone: The sequence runs out 3 residues before the end of the CDR3; the remainder is reconstructed from the germline J gene. The rearrangement joins TRBV20-1 to TRBJ2-4; tentatively, D is TRBD2 (5 bases). CDR3 length equals 16 residues. CDR1 and CDR2 (germline): DFQATT, SNEGSKA (reference sequence). Trimming took off 6 bases at V and 0 bases at J, with 18 bases between the two ends. The CDR3 region is CSAIAWQDSAKNIQYF. CDR3 DNA, as far as it was read: TGCAGTGCGATCGCTTGGCAGGACTCAGCCAAAAACATT.

Note on this clone: The sequence runs out 3 residues before the end of the CDR3; the remainder is reconstructed from the germline J gene. The chain is built from TRBV20-1 and TRBJ2-1; TRBD2 agrees at 9 bases. Germline CDR1 reads DFQATT; CDR2 reads SNEGSKA (reference sequence). Trimming cost V 1 base and J 0 bases; bases outside gene matches: 7. The length of the CDR3 is 17 residues. CDR3 bases read: TGCAGTGCTAGAGGTGTTAGCGGGAGTAGCTCCTACAATGAG. Translating it yields CSARGVSGSSSYNE. The CDR3 in its entirety is CSARGVSGSSSYNEQFF.

Of note for this clone: Read sequence stops 3 residues before the CDR3 end, and the germline J gene provides the missing end. The chain links TRBV6-1 to TRBJ2-2, with 7 nucleotides matching TRBD1. The germline gives CDR1 MNHNS, CDR2 SASEGT. CDR3 length: 16 residues. Trimming cost V 4 bases and J 1 base; bases outside gene matches: 6. CDR3 DNA, as far as it was read: TGTGCCAGCAGTGTCCCGGGACAGCTGAACACCGGGGAG. It encodes CASSVPGQLNTGE. The full CDR3 protein is CASSVPGQLNTGELFF.

Worth noting for this clone: The read falls 3 residues short of the CDR3 end, and the missing part is taken from the germline J gene. The rearrangement links TRBV14 to TRBJ2-2; D unresolved. Between the trimmed V and J ends, which lost 0 bases and 4 bases, there was a span of 9 bases. This CDR3 region has 15 residues. Germline V gives CDR1 SGHDN, CDR2 FVKESK. The sequenced CDR3 bases are TGTGCCAGCAGCCAAGAAAACGGGTTCACCGGGGAG. Amino acid sequence: CASSQENGFTGE. The entire CDR3 protein is CASSQENGFTGELFF.

With respect to this clone: The read stops 3 residues short of the end of the CDR3; the missing end is completed from the germline J gene. The V gene is TRBV10-3, the J gene TRBJ2-3; 8 bases are a match to TRBD2. V lost 3 bases and J lost 4; bases outside the gene matches: 3. The CDR3 has 14 amino acids. Germline CDR1 and CDR2: ENHRY and SYGVKD. Partial CDR3 DNA: TGTGCCATCAGTGAAGCGGGGGTAGCAGATACG. Protein product: CAISEAGVADT. The complete CDR3 sequence is CAISEAGVADTQYF.

Concerning this clone: Sequencing ends 3 residues short of the CDR3 end; the germline J gene provides the rest. The chain has TRBV9 and TRBJ1-6; TRBD1 matches at 8 bases. With 7 bases clipped from V and 6 bases from J, the junction kept 15 bases outside the gene matches. Germline CDR1 and CDR2: SGDLS and YYNGEE. The CDR3 length is 17 residues. CDR3 DNA, as far as it was read: TGTGCCAGCGAAATGGCTCGCGGGGACAGGTCTAATTCACCC. Translating it yields CASEMARGDRSNSP. The whole CDR3 sequence is CASEMARGDRSNSPLHF.

About this clone itself: The read gets to within 3 residues of the CDR3 end, and the germline J gene fills in the rest. This sequence joins TRBV19 and TRBJ1-5; 7 nucleotides agree with TRBD1. Germline CDR1 is LNHDA and CDR2 is SQIVND (reference sequence). The J segment lost 7 bases and the V segment lost 1 base, leaving 1 base of the junction unmatched. CDR3 length equals 13 residues. The CDR3 DNA, read in part, is TGTGCCAGTAGTATAGCGGACAGGCAGCCC. Its translation is CASSIADRQP. In full, the CDR3 is CASSIADRQPQHF.

The sequenced part of the CDR3 DNA is TGTGCCACCAGCAAATTAGCAGATGAG. As protein: CATSKLADE. The whole CDR3 protein reads CATSKLADEQFF. The chain combines TRBV15 with TRBJ2-1; D ambiguous. The read is 3 residues too short to cover the CDR3 end, so that end is filled in from the germline J gene. Germline loops: CDR1 LNHNV, CDR2 YYDKDF (reference sequence). The germline V and J ends were trimmed by 4 bases and 8 bases, with 9 bases remaining between them. This CDR3 is built from 12 residues. The whole variable domain, filled in from reference TRBV15 and TRBJ2-1, reads DAMVIQNPRYQVTQFGKPVTLSCSQTLNHNVMYWYQQKSSQAPKLLFHYYDKDFNNEADTPDNFQSRRPNTSFCFLDIRSPGLGDTAMYLCATSKLADEQFFGPGTRLTVL.

As to this clone: The observed sequence ends 3 residues before the CDR3 terminus, with the missing tail filled in from the germline J gene. The sample contains more than one DNA sequence encoding this CDR3. The chain joins TRBV5-1 to TRBJ2-2; possibly TRBD2 for D (5 bases). Trimming removed 0 bases at V and 1 base at J, with 7 bases between. CDR3 length: 15 residues. Per germline, CDR1 SGHRS and CDR2 YFSETQ. The part of the CDR3 DNA that was read is TGCGCCAGCAGCTTGGATCGGGGGAACACCGGGGAG. Translation gives CASSLDRGNTGE. The CDR3 in full is CASSLDRGNTGELFF.

The part of the CDR3 DNA that was read is TGCGCCAGCAGCCAGCTAGCGGGGTCCTACGAG. It translates to CASSQLAGSYE. From start to end, the CDR3 is CASSQLAGSYEQYF. The chain is built from TRBV4-1 and TRBJ2-7; 9 bases are a match to TRBD2. The read falls 3 residues short of the CDR3 end, and the missing part is taken from the germline J gene. Germline assignment: CDR1 MGHRA and CDR2 YSYEKL. This CDR3 has 14 amino acids. V lost 3 bases and J lost 1; bases outside the gene matches: 1.

Of note for this clone: The DNA ends 3 residues before the CDR3 does, and the rest of the CDR3 is filled in from the germline J gene. The V gene is TRBV10-3, the J gene TRBJ2-3; 11 bases line up with TRBD2. The CDR3 sequence is 14 residues long. Unmatched junction bases numbered 2, after V lost 9 bases and J lost 0 bases. CDR1 is ENHRY and CDR2 is SYGVKD in the germline V gene. The sequenced part of the CDR3 DNA is TGTGCCATAGGGACTAGCGGAAGCACAGATACG. Translated: CAIGTSGSTDT. The whole CDR3 sequence reads CAIGTSGSTDTQYF.

As regards this clone: The read gets to within 3 residues of the CDR3 end, and the germline J gene fills in the rest. The rearrangement links TRBV6-8 to TRBJ2-7; TRBD2 agrees at 9 bases. The CDR3 is 17 residues long. Germline V CDR1 and CDR2: MNHGY, SAAAGT. V was clipped by 8 bases and J by 2 bases; unmatched bases: 16. The covered CDR3 bases are TGTGCCAGCGTTTCGACTAGCGGACTACGCAGAACCTACGAG. Translated, it gives CASVSTSGLRRTYE. The entire CDR3 reads CASVSTSGLRRTYEQYF.

About this clone: The sequence runs out 3 residues before the end of the CDR3; the remainder is reconstructed from the germline J gene. The rearrangement joins TRBV5-1 to TRBJ2-6; 11 nucleotides line up with TRBD1. Germline V gene data show CDR1 as SGHRS and CDR2 as YFSETQ. The CDR3 is 16 amino acids. Trimming removed 3 bases from V and 4 bases from J; junction bases left unmatched: 3. CDR3 amino acids: CASSSDRGPGANVLTF. Partial CDR3 DNA: TGCGCCAGCAGCTCGGACAGGGGGCCAGGGGCCAACGTC.

On this clone itself: The CDR3 is cut off 3 residues early in the read; its end comes from the germline J gene. The chain links TRBV5-1 to TRBJ2-3; 9 positions agree with TRBD1. J was trimmed by 4 bases and V by 3 bases; bases with no gene match: 9. This CDR3 comprises 16 residues. Germline V gene data show CDR1 as SGHRS and CDR2 as YFSETQ. CDR3 DNA, as far as it was read: TGCGCCAGCAGCTGGGCCGGACAGGGGCCCGCAGATACG. Protein sequence: CASSWAGQGPADT. The entire CDR3 sequence reads CASSWAGQGPADTQYF.

On this clone: The read gets to within 3 residues of the CDR3 end, and the germline J gene fills in the rest. The chain has TRBV7-3 and TRBJ2-3; 9 bases align to TRBD2. V lost 2 bases, J lost 6 bases, and 3 bases stayed unmatched. Per the germline V gene, CDR1 is SGHTA and CDR2 is FQGTGA. The CDR3 length is 14 residues. This chain's CDR3 is CASSLGGGGDTQYF. The covered CDR3 bases are TGTGCCAGCAGCTTAGGCGGGGGGGGTGATACG. The whole variable domain, filled in from reference TRBV7-3 and TRBJ2-3, reads GAGVSQTPSNKVTEKGKYVELRCDPISGHTALYWYRQSLGQGPEFLIYFQGTGAADDSGLPNDRFFAVRPEGSVSTLKIQRTERGDSAVYLCASSLGGGGDTQYFGPGTRLTVL.

The sequenced CDR3 bases are TGTGCCAGCAGCTTAACTCCGCAGACCGGGAAA. This sequence encodes CASSLTPQTGK. The whole CDR3 is CASSLTPQTGKLFF. The chain has TRBV7-8 and TRBJ1-4; no clear D. The CDR3 goes on 3 residues after the read ends, and that part is filled in from the germline J gene. Germline V gene sequence: CDR1 SGHVS, CDR2 FQNEAQ. This CDR3 spans 14 amino acids.